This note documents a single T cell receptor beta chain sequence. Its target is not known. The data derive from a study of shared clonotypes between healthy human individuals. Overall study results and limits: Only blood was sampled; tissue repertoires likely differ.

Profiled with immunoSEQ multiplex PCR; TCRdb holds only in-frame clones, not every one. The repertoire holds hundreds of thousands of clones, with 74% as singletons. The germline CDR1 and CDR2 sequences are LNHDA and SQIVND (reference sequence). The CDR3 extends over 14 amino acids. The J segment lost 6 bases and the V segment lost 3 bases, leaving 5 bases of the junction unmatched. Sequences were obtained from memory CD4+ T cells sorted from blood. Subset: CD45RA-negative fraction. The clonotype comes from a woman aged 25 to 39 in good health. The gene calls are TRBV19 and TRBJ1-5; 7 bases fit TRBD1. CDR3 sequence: CASSIRTGSQPQHF. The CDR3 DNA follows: TGTGCCAGTAGTATTAGGACAGGCTCTCAGCCCCAGCATTTT.